Listed here are 30 T cell receptor beta chains from one sample, sequenced in a study of blood T cell repertoires in COVID-19. This table comes from immunoSEQ multiplex PCR, and its TCRdb copy is limited to in-frame clones, with some not included. In the table there are under 200,000 clones, approximately 88% of which are singletons. Sequenced input: peripheral blood. Receptors originate from a young man with active or convalescent COVID-19.

The chain recombines TRBV11-2 with TRBJ2-2; D remains ambiguous. CDR1 is SGHAT and CDR2 is FQNNGV in the germline V gene. There are 14 residues in the CDR3. Trimming took 2 bases from V and 4 from J, leaving 8 bases between them. CDR3: CASSLSRATGELFF. In DNA, the CDR3 is TGTGCCAGCAGCTTAAGCCGCGCCACCGGGGAGCTGTTTTTT.

The CDR3 spells CASSKSSYNEQFF. CDR3 sequence (DNA): TGTGCCAGCAGTAAGAGCTCCTACAATGAGCAGTTCTTC. The V and J genes are TRBV12-3 or TRBV12-4 and TRBJ2-1; D unclear. With 5 bases removed from V and 0 bases from J, the gap between germline ends came to 5 bases. This CDR3 region has 13 residues.

The chain combines TRBV6-5 with TRBJ2-1; 13 bases map to TRBD2. This CDR3 spans 13 amino acids. The germline V gene has CDR1 MNHEY and CDR2 SVGAGI. J was trimmed by 11 bases and V by 5 bases; bases with no gene match: 3. The DNA of the CDR3 is TGTGCCAGCAGTCCGGGACTAGCGGGAAAGCAGTTCTTC. Translation: CASSPGLAGKQFF.

The chain uses TRBV24-1 and TRBJ2-1; the match to TRBD1 covers 10 bases. V trimming: 4 bases; J trimming: 5 bases; junction bases outside the gene matches: 7. The germline CDR1 and CDR2 sequences are KGHDR and SFDVKD. The CDR3 spans 16 residues. In nucleotides, the CDR3 is TGTGCCACCAGTGACTTGGGACAGGGGACGAACAATGAGCAGTTCTTC. Protein sequence: CATSDLGQGTNNEQFF.

The chain links TRBV30 to TRBJ1-5; D gene ambiguous. This CDR3 has 13 amino acids. V lost 0 bases and J 9 bases, leaving 12 bases between the germline ends. CDR1 GTSNPN and CDR2 SVGIG come from the germline V gene (reference sequence). DNA for the CDR3: TGTGCCTGGAGTGTGTTTGAGGGAGGGCCCCAGCATTTT. It codes for CAWSVFEGGPQHF. Looking up the rest from reference TRBV30 and TRBJ1-5 gives the full variable domain: SQTIHQWPATLVQPVGSPLSLECTVEGTSNPNLYWYRQAAGRGLQLLFYSVGIGQISSEVPQNLSASRPQDRQFILSSKKLLLSDSGFYLCAWSVFEGGPQHFGDGTRLSIL.

In the case of this clone: This sample also contains other DNA sequences that code for the same CDR3. The rearrangement joins TRBV3-1 (or the pseudogene TRBV3-2) to TRBJ2-7; TRBD1 aligns across 12 bases. The CDR3 is 14 amino acids. V dropped 4 bases and J dropped 7; count of bases not matched to a gene: 5. CDR1 and CDR2 (germline): LGHDT, YNNKEL (reference sequence). The chain's CDR3 is CASSPGQGAGEQYF. CDR3 sequence (DNA): TGTGCCAGCAGCCCGGGACAGGGGGCAGGGGAGCAGTACTTC.

This clone was detected once. The chain is built from TRBV9 and TRBJ2-1; tentatively, D is TRBD1 (6 bases). Trimming left V 4 bases short and J 4 bases short, with 15 bases between. The CDR3 is 15 residues long. Looked up from germline, CDR1 is SGDLS and CDR2 is YYNGEE. CDR3 amino acids: CASSPLLDSYNEQFF. The CDR3 DNA sequence: TGTGCCAGCAGCCCGCTCCTGGACAGTTACAATGAGCAGTTCTTC.

The V gene is TRBV2, the J gene TRBJ2-6; TRBD1 might be the D (6 bases). V was clipped by 5 bases and J by 0 bases, with 11 bases between them. The germline gives CDR1 SNHLY, CDR2 FYNNEI. The CDR3 has 16 residues. This CDR3 is CASSRLTGSGANVLTF. CDR3 sequence (DNA): TGTGCCAGCAGTCGCCTGACAGGCTCTGGGGCCAACGTCCTGACTTTC.

This chain connects TRBV9 to TRBJ2-6, with 12 bases matching TRBD2. CDR1 and CDR2 from the germline V gene are SGDLS and YYNGEE. J lost 2 bases, V lost 4 bases, and 7 bases had no gene match. There are 18 residues in the CDR3. This CDR3 reads CASSSALAGGTGANVLTF. In DNA form, the CDR3 reads TGTGCCAGCAGCTCAGCACTAGCGGGAGGAACTGGGGCCAACGTCCTGACTTTC.

The CDR3 sequence: CASSFLAGPGTDTQYF. The CDR3, as DNA: TGTGCCAGCAGCTTTCTAGCGGGACCTGGCACAGATACGCAGTATTTT. V is TRBV7-2 and J is TRBJ2-3; 9 positions match TRBD2. With V trimmed by 3 bases and J by 1 base, 5 bases remained unmatched. The CDR3 contains 16 residues. In germline, CDR1 is SGHTA, CDR2 FQGNSA.

This chain joins TRBV27 and TRBJ2-5; TRBD2 matches 8 bases. This CDR3 spans 14 amino acids. The V gene end was trimmed by 8 bases and the J gene end by 5 bases; junction bases not matched to a gene: 10. Germline V gene lookup returns CDR1 MNHEY and CDR2 SMNVEV (reference sequence). The CDR3 sequence is CASARDGGVETQYF. The CDR3 DNA reads as TGTGCCAGCGCCAGGGACGGGGGGGTGGAGACCCAGTACTTC.

The chain carries TRBV4-2 and TRBJ2-7; 10 bases fit TRBD2. This CDR3 region has 16 residues. Trimming removed 4 bases from V and 2 bases from J; junction bases left unmatched: 8. Germline-derived CDR1 and CDR2 are LGHNA and YNFKEQ. In DNA form, the CDR3 reads TGTGCCAGCAGCCGGGAAATAGCGGGAGGAGCCTACGAGCAGTACTTC. Protein: CASSREIAGGAYEQYF.

This clone was counted a few times. The rearrangement uses TRBV20-1 and TRBJ1-4; D not certain. There are 15 residues in the CDR3. Trimming left V 3 bases short and J 0 bases short, with 11 bases between. The germline V gene has CDR1 DFQATT and CDR2 SNEGSKA (reference sequence). The CDR3 spells CSASPTTATNEKLFF. The CDR3 bases are TGCAGTGCTAGTCCAACTACTGCAACTAATGAAAAACTGTTTTTT.

V gene TRBV5-6 combines with J gene TRBJ2-4; 11 nucleotides match TRBD1. After removal of 4 bases from V and 1 base from J, the junction contained 4 bases not matched to a gene. The germline gives CDR1 SGHDT, CDR2 YYEEEE. The CDR3 contains 16 residues. CDR3 amino acids: CASSGTGGLAKNIQYF. The CDR3 DNA reads TGTGCCAGCAGCGGGACAGGGGGTCTTGCCAAAAACATTCAGTACTTC.

This rearrangement joins TRBV7-2 to TRBJ2-7, with 12 bases lining up with TRBD1. CDR3 length: 16 amino acids. The germline gives CDR1 SGHTA, CDR2 FQGNSA. V shed 5 bases, J shed 7 bases, and the junction held 12 bases outside the gene matches. CDR3 nucleotides: TGTGCCAGCAGCCGGGAAGCCGGGACAGGGGGCCGGGAGCAGTACTTC. Translating it yields CASSREAGTGGREQYF.

The V call is TRBV7-9, the J call TRBJ2-3; 13 nucleotides align to TRBD2. The length of the CDR3 is 16 residues. V gave up 5 bases and J gave up 4 bases; unmatched junction bases: 6. Germline assignment: CDR1 SEHNR and CDR2 FQNEAQ (reference sequence). The CDR3 nucleotides are TGTGCCAGCAGCATTCCGGGACTAGCGGGGCCAGATACGCAGTATTTT. As protein: CASSIPGLAGPDTQYF.

This clone was picked up one time. The V and J genes are TRBV6-4 and TRBJ1-4; the D gene is possibly TRBD1 (5 bases). This CDR3 region has 15 residues. Trimming took off 4 bases at V and 0 bases at J, with 9 bases between the two ends. Germline-derived CDR1 and CDR2 are MRHNA and SNTAGT. CDR3 in DNA: TGTGCCAGCAGTGTATCGGGGGCAACTAATGAAAAACTGTTTTTT. It specifies CASSVSGATNEKLFF.

The chain couples TRBV7-2 to TRBJ1-6; tentative D call: TRBD1 (6 bases). Deletions cut 5 bases from V and 5 bases from J, with 16 bases between. The CDR3 covers 16 residues. The V gene's germline CDR1 is SGHTA and CDR2 FQGNSA. CDR3 amino acids: CASSEARTDNNSPLHF. DNA of the CDR3: TGTGCCAGCAGCGAAGCGCGGACAGACAATAATTCACCCCTCCACTTT.

This chain links TRBV27 with TRBJ2-2; the D gene is possibly TRBD2 (6 bases). This CDR3 is built from 14 residues. Deletions cut 5 bases from V and 5 bases from J, with 12 bases between. Germline V CDR1 and CDR2: MNHEY, SMNVEV (reference sequence). For the CDR3, the DNA is TGTGCCAGCAGTCTCGCGGGGAGGACCGGGGAGCTGTTTTTT. It codes for CASSLAGRTGELFF.

This clone appeared a few times. V usage is TRBV29-1 and J usage is TRBJ1-2; 11 bases fit TRBD1. The CDR3 is made up of 15 amino acids. V lost 6 bases, J lost 2 bases, and 8 bases stayed unmatched. The germline gives CDR1 SQVTM, CDR2 ANQGSEA. CDR3 sequence reads: CSVAGTGGRNYGYTF. CDR3 sequence (DNA): TGCAGCGTCGCCGGGACAGGGGGAAGAAACTATGGCTACACCTTC. Filled out from reference TRBV29-1 and TRBJ1-2, the complete variable domain reads SAVISQKPSRDICQRGTSLTIQCQVDSQVTMMFWYRQQPGQSLTLIATANQGSEATYESGFVIDKFPISRPNLTFSTLTVSNMSPEDSSIYLCSVAGTGGRNYGYTFGSGTRLTVV.

The V gene is TRBV7-6, the J gene TRBJ1-6, with 7 nucleotides matching TRBD1. Germline CDR1 reads SGHVS; CDR2 reads FNYEAQ. This CDR3 is built from 16 residues. V lost 1 base to trimming and J lost 7 bases; unmatched junction nucleotides: 7. The CDR3 sequence: CASSLVPGTENSPLHF. The DNA of the CDR3 is TGTGCCAGCAGCTTAGTGCCCGGGACAGAAAATTCACCCCTCCACTTT.

The rearrangement uses TRBV13 and TRBJ1-1, with a tentative D call TRBD1 (6 bases). CDR1 PRHDT and CDR2 FYEKMQ come from the germline V gene (reference sequence). V gave up 5 bases and J gave up 8 bases, with 27 bases separating them. The CDR3 has 17 amino acids. For the CDR3, the DNA is TGTGCCAGCAGCCGAGCCGCGGAAAGGGGGTCAGCCTTCGAAGCTTTCTTT. Residues: CASSRAAERGSAFEAFF.

The rearrangement joins TRBV7-9 to TRBJ1-1, with D perhaps matching TRBD1 (6 bases). The V and J ends lost 5 bases and 0 bases respectively, with 13 bases between them. The CDR3 spans 15 residues. Germline CDR1 SEHNR, CDR2 FQNEAQ (reference sequence). CDR3 coding DNA: TGTGCCAGCAGCAACGACAGGCTAATGAACACTGAAGCTTTCTTT. As protein: CASSNDRLMNTEAFF.

This sequence joins TRBV9 and TRBJ1-2; 7 nucleotides align to TRBD1. The germline V gene encodes CDR1 SGDLS and CDR2 YYNGEE. This CDR3 contains 17 residues. V was pared by 3 bases and J by 4 bases, with 15 bases of the junction left unmatched. The CDR3 sequence: CASSADRDSPAGYGYTF. CDR3 DNA sequence: TGTGCCAGCAGCGCCGACCGGGACAGCCCAGCCGGCTATGGCTACACCTTC.

The chain carries TRBV6-2 or TRBV6-3 and TRBJ2-3; 10 bases are a match to TRBD2. This CDR3 spans 18 amino acids. Unmatched junction bases numbered 11, after V lost 5 bases and J lost 0 bases. The germline CDR1 and CDR2 sequences are MNHEY and SVGEGT. Written as DNA, the CDR3 is TGTGCCAGCAGTACCCCGGGACTAGCGACCGGAAGCACAGATACGCAGTATTTT. As protein: CASSTPGLATGSTDTQYF.

The J gene is TRBJ1-5, the V gene TRBV2; 7 bases agree with TRBD1. Germline lookup yields CDR1 SNHLY and CDR2 FYNNEI. CDR3 length: 15 amino acids. The J segment lost 1 base and the V segment lost 5 bases, leaving 5 bases of the junction unmatched. CDR3 DNA: TGTGCCAGCAGTCGACAGGGTGTAAGCAATCAGCCCCAGCATTTT. Its protein is CASSRQGVSNQPQHF.

The chain couples TRBV5-1 to TRBJ1-1; D uncertain. Germline CDR1 and CDR2: SGHRS and YFSETQ. V was cut by 4 bases and J by 1 base, with 8 bases left in between. The CDR3 consists of 13 residues. CDR3 amino acids: CASSPPGNTEAFF. CDR3 DNA sequence: TGCGCCAGCAGCCCCCCAGGGAACACTGAAGCTTTCTTT.

The chain is built from TRBV3-1 (or the pseudogene TRBV3-2) and TRBJ2-2; no reliable D call. This CDR3 contains 14 residues. CDR1 and CDR2 (germline): LGHDT, YNNKEL (reference sequence). V was shortened by 8 bases and J by 1 base, with 11 bases between the two germline ends. CDR3 DNA: TGTGCCAGCGGGCCCGAAATGAACACCGGGGAGCTGTTTTTT. It encodes CASGPEMNTGELFF.

The V gene is TRBV10-3, the J gene TRBJ1-5; no clear D. The CDR3 is made up of 13 amino acids. Germline V gene lookup returns CDR1 ENHRY and CDR2 SYGVKD. Between the trimmed V and J ends, which lost 5 bases and 8 bases, there was a span of 13 bases. The CDR3 nucleotides are TGTGCCATCAGTTCCAGCCTGGCGGAGCCCCAGCATTTT. This codes for CAISSSLAEPQHF.

The chain links TRBV6-2 or TRBV6-3 to TRBJ1-6; TRBD1 agrees at 7 bases. The CDR3 has 14 residues. The V gene end was trimmed by 6 bases and the J gene end by 7 bases; junction bases not matched to a gene: 6. CDR1 MNHEY and CDR2 SVGEGT come from the germline V gene. CDR3 region: CASSPQGGNSPLHF. CDR3 bases: TGTGCCAGCAGCCCCCAGGGGGGCAATTCACCCCTCCACTTT.